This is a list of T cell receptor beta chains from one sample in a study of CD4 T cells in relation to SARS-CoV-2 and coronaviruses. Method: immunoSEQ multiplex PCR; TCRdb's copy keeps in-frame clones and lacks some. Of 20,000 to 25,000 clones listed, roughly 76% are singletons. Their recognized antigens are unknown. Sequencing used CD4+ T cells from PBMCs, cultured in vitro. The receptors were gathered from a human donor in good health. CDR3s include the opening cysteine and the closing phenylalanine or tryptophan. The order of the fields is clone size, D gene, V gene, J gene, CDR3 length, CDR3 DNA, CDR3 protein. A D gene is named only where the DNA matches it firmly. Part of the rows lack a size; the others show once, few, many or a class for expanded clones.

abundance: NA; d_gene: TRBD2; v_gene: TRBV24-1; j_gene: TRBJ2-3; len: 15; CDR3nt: TGTGCCACCAGTGATTACCTAGCGGGACCAGATACGCAGTATTTT; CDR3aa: CATSDYLAGPDTQYF
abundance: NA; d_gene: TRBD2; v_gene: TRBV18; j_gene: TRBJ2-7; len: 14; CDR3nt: TGTGCCAGCTCCTCCGGGACTAGCGGTTACGAGCAGTACTTC; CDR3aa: CASSSGTSGYEQYF
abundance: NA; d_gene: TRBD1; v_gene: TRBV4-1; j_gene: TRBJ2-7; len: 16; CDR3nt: TGCGCCAGCAGCCAAGGCCCCCGGGACAGAGTCTACGAGCAGTACTTC; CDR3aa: CASSQGPRDRVYEQYF
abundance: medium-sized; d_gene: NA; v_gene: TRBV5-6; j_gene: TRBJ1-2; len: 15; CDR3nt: TGTGCCAGCAGCTTGGATGTTGGGGGCGCTTATGGCTACACCTTC; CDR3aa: CASSLDVGGAYGYTF
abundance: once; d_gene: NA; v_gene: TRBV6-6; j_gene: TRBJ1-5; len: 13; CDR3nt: TGTGCCAGCAGGGATCAGGGAAATCAGCCCCAGCATTTT; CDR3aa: CASRDQGNQPQHF
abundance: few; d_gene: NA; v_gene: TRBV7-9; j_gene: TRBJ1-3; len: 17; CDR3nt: TGTGCCAGCAGCCAGCCGGCCTTGAAATTCTCTGGAAACACCATATATTTT; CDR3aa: CASSQPALKFSGNTIYF
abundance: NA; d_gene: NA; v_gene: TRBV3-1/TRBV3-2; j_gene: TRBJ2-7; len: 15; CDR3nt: TGTGCCAGCAGCCCCCGTGGGCTAGTCGTAAAAGAGCAGTACTTC; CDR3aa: CASSPRGLVVKEQYF
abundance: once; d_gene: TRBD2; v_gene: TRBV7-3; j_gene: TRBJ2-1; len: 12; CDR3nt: TGTGCCAGCAGCTCCCCGGGGGGGACATGGTTCTTC; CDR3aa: CASSSPGGTWFF
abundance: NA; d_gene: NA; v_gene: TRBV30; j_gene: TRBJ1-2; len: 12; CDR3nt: TGTGCCTGGAATCCGGGGCACGATGGCTACACCTTC; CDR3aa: CAWNPGHDGYTF
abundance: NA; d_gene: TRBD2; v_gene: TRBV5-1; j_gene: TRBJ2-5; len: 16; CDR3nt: TGCGCCAGCAGCTTGAGGATGCGGGAGACGGGGGAGACCCAGTACTTC; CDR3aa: CASSLRMRETGETQYF
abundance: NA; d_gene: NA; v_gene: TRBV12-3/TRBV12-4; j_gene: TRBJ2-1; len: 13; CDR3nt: TGTGCCAGCAGTTTGAACTCTGCGAATGAGCAGTTCTTC; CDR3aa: CASSLNSANEQFF
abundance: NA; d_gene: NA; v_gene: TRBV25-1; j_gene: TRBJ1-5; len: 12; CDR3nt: TGTGCCAGCAGTGAGTTTAATCAGCCCCAGCATTTT; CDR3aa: CASSEFNQPQHF
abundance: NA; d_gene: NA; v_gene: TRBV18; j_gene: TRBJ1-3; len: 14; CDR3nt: TGTGCCAGCTCACCCGACAGCTCTGGAAACACCATATATTTT; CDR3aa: CASSPDSSGNTIYF
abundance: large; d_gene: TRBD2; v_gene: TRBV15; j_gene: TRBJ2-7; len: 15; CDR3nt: TGTGCCACCAGCAGACAGGGACTAGCGCGCAGCGAGCAGTACTTC; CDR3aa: CATSRQGLARSEQYF
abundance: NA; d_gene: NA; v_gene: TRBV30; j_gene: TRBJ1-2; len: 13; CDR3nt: TGTGCCTGGATTCGGGCCCCTAACTATGGCTACACCTTC; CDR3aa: CAWIRAPNYGYTF
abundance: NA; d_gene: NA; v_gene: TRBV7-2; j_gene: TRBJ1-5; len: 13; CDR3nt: TGTGCCAGCAGCCCTCGGGGGAATCAGCCCCAGCATTTT; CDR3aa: CASSPRGNQPQHF
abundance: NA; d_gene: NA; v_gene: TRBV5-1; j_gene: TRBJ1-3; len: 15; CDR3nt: TGCGCCAGCAGCTCTGACCCCTCTCCTGGAAACACCATATATTTT; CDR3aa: CASSSDPSPGNTIYF
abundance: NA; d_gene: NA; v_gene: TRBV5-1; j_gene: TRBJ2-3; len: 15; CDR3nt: TGCGCCAGCAGCGCGGAGGGGGCTCGCACAGATACGCAGTATTTT; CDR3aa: CASSAEGARTDTQYF
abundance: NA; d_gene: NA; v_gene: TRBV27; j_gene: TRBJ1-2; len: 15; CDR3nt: TGTGCCAGCAGCTCTCGAGGGAGGGGTAACTATGGCTACACCTTC; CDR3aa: CASSSRGRGNYGYTF
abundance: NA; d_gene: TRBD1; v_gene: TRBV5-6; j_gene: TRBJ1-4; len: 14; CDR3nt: TGTGCCAGCAGCACAGGGGCAACTAATGAAAAACTGTTTTTT; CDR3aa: CASSTGATNEKLFF
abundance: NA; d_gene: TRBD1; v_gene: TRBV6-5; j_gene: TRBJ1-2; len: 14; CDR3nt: TGTGCCAGCAGTCAATCCACAGGGGCGAGGGGCTACACCTTC; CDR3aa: CASSQSTGARGYTF
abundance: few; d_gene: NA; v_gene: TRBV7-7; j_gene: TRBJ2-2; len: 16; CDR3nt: TGTGCCAGCAGCCAAGGGACGGGTCCTTTTTCCGGGGAGCTGTTTTTT; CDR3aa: CASSQGTGPFSGELFF
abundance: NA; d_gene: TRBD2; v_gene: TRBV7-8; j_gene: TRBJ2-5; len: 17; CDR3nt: TGTGCCAGCAGCCGGGGACTAGCGGGCCTATTCCAAGAGACCCAGTACTTC; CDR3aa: CASSRGLAGLFQETQYF
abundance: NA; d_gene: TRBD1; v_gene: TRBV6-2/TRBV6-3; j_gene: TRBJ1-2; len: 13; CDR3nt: TGTGCCAGCAGCCGGGACAGGGGGTATGGCTACACCTTC; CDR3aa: CASSRDRGYGYTF
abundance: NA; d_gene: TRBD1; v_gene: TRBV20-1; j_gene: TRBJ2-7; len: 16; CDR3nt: TGCAGTGCTAGTAACCCGCCGGGACAGATGCCCTACGAGCAGTACTTC; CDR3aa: CSASNPPGQMPYEQYF